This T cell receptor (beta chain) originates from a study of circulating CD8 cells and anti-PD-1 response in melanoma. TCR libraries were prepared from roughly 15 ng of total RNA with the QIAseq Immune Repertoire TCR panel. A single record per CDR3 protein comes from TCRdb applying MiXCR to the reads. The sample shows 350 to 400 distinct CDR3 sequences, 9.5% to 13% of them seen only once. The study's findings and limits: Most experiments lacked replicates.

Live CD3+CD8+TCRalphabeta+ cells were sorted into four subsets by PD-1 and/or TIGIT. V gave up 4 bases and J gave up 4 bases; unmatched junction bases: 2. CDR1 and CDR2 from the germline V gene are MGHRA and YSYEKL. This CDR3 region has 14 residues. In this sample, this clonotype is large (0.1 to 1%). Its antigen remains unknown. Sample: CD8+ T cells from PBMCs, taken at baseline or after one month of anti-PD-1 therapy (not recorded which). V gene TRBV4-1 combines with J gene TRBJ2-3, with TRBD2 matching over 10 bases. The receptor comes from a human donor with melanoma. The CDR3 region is CASSPLAGPDTQYF. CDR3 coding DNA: TGCGCCAGCAGCCCACTAGCGGGACCAGATACGCAGTATTTT.